Here is one TCR beta chain with its context. Its cognate antigen is unknown. CDR1 and CDR2 from the germline V gene are MDHEN and SYDVKM. Trimming stripped 0 bases from V and 6 bases from J, with 12 bases between. This CDR3 region has 15 residues. The data stem from a study of beta chain features in type 1 diabetes. The study, taken as a whole, reports: Patients with Type 1 diabetes showed moderately but significantly shorter TCRB CDR3s in all four CD4+ subsets. Compared to healthy donors, patients appeared to have naive, central memory and Treg TCRB repertoires that were more alike.

Expressed TCRB transcripts were sequenced because the entire RNA isolate underwent reverse transcription. Assay used: immunoSEQ multiplex PCR; TCRdb lists only in-frame clones, some missing. Here the sample spans approximately 250,000 clones, around 24% being singletons. The authors took one heparinised blood draw, averaging about 120 mL, from each donor. The chain links TRBV28 to TRBJ2-4, with D perhaps TRBD2 (5 bases). This sequence originates from a woman in her 30s with type 1 diabetes. The source material was naive CD4+ T cells from blood. DNA of the CDR3: TGTGCCAGCAGTTTATGGGGTTTCGGAGGAAACATTCAGTACTTC. Encoded protein: CASSLWGFGGNIQYF.